This T cell receptor beta chain came from a study of beta chain features in type 1 diabetes. General study points: Possibly, sequencing cDNA over-represented cells that had high TCR expression levels. The analysis here could not establish whether HLA type shapes TCRB rearrangement.

Of note for this clone: Its antigen is currently unknown.

The isolated RNA, all of it, was reverse transcribed, so expressed TCRB transcripts were what got sequenced. TCRdb's copy holds only in-frame clones and misses some; the assay was immunoSEQ multiplex PCR. The sample yields under 300,000 clones, 25% to 30% seen once. Germline-derived CDR1 and CDR2 are SGHNT and YYREEE (reference sequence). Between the trimmed V and J ends, which lost 5 bases and 10 bases, there was a span of 15 bases. CDR3 size: 12 residues. Source material: central memory CD4+ T cells from blood. This TCR was sampled from a man under 40 in good health. The chain joins TRBV5-4 to TRBJ1-1, with TRBD1 as a possible D gene (6 bases). CDR3 amino acids: CASRSDRGGAFF. CDR3 in DNA: TGTGCCAGCAGATCCGACAGAGGGGGAGCTTTCTTT.